The source of this T cell receptor (beta chain) is a study of Ad26.COV2.S vaccination and SARS-CoV-2 variants. Turning to the study itself: Once, or twice with 56 days between doses, Ad26.COV2.S was given intramuscularly.

Assay used: immunoSEQ multiplex PCR; TCRdb lists only in-frame clones, some missing. This table holds 500,000 or so clones, 85% to 90% found once. Per germline, CDR1 LNHDA and CDR2 SQIVND (reference sequence). The CDR3 sequence is 15 residues long. Germline trimming cut 1 base from V and 5 bases from J; bases unmatched to any gene: 4. Stated treatment: roughly 20 received Ad26.COV2.S at low or high dose, single or two shots; 5 received placebo; per-sample allocation not given. Sample collection was performed on day 63 after the first vaccine or placebo injection. An adult of 18-55 years in Boston served as donor. Expression of Wuhan-strain SARS-CoV-2 spike came from the Ad26 vector that formed the vaccine.

The sample consisted of peripheral blood, taken in a trial of Ad26.COV2.S vaccine versus placebo. The receptor was derived from a person between 18 and 60 years old who received the Ad26.COV2.S COVID-19 vaccine or a placebo. The V gene is TRBV19, the J gene TRBJ2-1, with 8 bases lining up with TRBD2. The CDR3 loop reads CASSIVLAVNNEQFF. The CDR3 coding sequence is TGTGCCAGTAGTATAGTACTAGCGGTCAACAATGAGCAGTTCTTC.